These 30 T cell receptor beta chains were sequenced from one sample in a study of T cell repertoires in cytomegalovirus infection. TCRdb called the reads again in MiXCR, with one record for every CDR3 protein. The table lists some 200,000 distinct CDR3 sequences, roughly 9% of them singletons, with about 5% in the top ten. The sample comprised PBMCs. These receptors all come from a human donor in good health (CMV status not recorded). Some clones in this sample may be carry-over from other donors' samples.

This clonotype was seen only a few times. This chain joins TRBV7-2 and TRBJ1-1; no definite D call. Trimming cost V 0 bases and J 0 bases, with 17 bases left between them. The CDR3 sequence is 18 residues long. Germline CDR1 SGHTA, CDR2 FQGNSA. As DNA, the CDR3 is TGTGCCAGCAGCTTAGCGGATTATAGAACAACCATGAACACTGAAGCTTTCTTT. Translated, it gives CASSLADYRTTMNTEAFF.

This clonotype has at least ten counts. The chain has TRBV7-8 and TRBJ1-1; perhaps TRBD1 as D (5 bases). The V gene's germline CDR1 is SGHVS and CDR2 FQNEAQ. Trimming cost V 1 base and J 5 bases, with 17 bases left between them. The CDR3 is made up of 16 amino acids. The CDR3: CASSLGGHTTRTEAFF. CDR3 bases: TGTGCCAGCAGCTTAGGCGGACACACTACGAGGACTGAAGCTTTCTTT.

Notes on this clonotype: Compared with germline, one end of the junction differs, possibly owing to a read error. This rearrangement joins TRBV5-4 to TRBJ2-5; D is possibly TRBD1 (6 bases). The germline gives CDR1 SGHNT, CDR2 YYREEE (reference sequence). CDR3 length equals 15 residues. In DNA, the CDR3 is TGTGCCAGCAGCTTGGACCAGGGGCGGCAAGAGACCCCGTACTTC. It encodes CASSLDQGRQETPYF.

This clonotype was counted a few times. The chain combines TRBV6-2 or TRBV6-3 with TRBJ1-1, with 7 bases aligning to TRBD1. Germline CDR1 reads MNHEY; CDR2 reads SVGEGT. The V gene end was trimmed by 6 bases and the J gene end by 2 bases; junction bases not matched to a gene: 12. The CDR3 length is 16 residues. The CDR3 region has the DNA TGTGCCAGCAGACCCGTCCTGGACAGGAAAAACACTGAAGCTTTCTTT. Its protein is CASRPVLDRKNTEAFF.

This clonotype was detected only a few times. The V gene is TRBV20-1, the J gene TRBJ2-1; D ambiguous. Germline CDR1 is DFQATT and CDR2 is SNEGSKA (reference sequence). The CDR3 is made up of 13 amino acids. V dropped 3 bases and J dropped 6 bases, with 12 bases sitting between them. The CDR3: CSARGSQRNEQFF. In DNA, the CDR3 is TGCAGTGCTAGGGGGTCTCAGCGCAATGAGCAGTTCTTC.

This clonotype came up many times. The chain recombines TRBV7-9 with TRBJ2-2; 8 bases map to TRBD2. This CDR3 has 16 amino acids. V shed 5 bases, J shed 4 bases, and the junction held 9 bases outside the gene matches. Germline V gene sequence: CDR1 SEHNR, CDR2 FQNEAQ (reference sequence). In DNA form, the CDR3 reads TGTGCCAGCAGCCCTGCGGGAGGAGGTAGCACCGGGGAGCTGTTTTTT. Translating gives CASSPAGGGSTGELFF.

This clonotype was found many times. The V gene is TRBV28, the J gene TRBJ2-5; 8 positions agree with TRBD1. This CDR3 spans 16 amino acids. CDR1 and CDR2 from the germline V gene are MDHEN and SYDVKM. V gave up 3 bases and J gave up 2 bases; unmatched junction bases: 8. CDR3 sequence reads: CASSLLRTGLQETQYF. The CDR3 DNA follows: TGTGCCAGCAGTTTGTTGAGGACAGGGTTACAAGAGACCCAGTACTTC.

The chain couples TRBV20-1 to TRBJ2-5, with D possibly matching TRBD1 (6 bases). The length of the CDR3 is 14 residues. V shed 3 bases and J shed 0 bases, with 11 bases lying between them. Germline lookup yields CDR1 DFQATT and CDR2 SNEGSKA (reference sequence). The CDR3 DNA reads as TGCAGTGCTAGGAGGGGACATTACCAAGAGACCCAGTACTTC. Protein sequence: CSARRGHYQETQYF.

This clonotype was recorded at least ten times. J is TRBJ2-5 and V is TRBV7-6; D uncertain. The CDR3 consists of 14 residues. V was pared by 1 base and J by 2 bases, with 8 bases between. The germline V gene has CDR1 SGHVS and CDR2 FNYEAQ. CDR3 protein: CASSLGSLQETQYF. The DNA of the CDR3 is TGTGCCAGCAGCTTAGGATCTTTACAAGAGACCCAGTACTTC. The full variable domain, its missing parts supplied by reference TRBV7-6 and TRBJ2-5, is GAGVSQSPRYKVTKRGQDVALRCDPISGHVSLYWYRQALGQGPEFLTYFNYEAQQDKSGLPNDRFSAERPEGSISTLTIQRTEQRDSAMYRCASSLGSLQETQYFGPGTRLLVL.

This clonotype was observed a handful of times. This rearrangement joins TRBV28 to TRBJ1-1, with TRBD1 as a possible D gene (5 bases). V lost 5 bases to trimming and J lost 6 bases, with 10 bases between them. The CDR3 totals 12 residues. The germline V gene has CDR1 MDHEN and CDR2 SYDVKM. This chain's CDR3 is CASSVQGPEAFF. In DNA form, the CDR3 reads TGTGCCAGCAGTGTCCAGGGCCCTGAAGCTTTCTTT.

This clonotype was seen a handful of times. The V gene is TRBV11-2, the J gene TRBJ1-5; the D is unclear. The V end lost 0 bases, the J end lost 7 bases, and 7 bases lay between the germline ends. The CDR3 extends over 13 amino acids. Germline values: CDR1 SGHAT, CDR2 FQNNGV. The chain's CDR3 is CASSLDIKQPQHF. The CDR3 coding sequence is TGTGCCAGCAGCTTAGATATTAAGCAGCCCCAGCATTTT.

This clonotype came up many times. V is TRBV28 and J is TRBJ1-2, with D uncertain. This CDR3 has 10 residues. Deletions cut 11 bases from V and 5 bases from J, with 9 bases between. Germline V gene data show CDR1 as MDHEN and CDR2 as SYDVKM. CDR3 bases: TGTGCCGCGGCGAGTTATGGCTACACCTTC. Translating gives CAAASYGYTF.

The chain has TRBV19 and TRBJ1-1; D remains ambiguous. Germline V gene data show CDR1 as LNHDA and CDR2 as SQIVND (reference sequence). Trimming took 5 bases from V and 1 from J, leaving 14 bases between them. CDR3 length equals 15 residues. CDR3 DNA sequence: TGTGCCAGTAGTTCACAGTCTATCGGGAACACTGAAGCTTTCTTT. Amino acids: CASSSQSIGNTEAFF.

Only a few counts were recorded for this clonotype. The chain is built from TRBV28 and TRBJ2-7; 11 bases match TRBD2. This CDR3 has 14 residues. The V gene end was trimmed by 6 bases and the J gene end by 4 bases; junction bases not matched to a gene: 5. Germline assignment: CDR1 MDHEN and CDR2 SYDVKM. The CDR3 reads CASRSSGGLYEQYF. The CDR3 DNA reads TGTGCCAGCAGATCTAGCGGGGGGTTGTACGAGCAGTACTTC.

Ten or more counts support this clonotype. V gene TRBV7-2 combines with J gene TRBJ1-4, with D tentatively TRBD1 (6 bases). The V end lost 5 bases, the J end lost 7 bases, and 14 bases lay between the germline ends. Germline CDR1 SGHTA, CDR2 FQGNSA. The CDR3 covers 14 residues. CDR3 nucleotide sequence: TGTGCCAGCAGCGAGGCGGGGGCTGGTGAAAAACTGTTTTTT. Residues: CASSEAGAGEKLFF.

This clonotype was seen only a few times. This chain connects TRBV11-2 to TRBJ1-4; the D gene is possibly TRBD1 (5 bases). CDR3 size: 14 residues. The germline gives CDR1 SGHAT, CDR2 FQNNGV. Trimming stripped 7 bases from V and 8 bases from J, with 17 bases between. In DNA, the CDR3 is TGTGCCAGCACCCGGGGGATAGGGCTGGAAAAACTGTTTTTT. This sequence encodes CASTRGIGLEKLFF. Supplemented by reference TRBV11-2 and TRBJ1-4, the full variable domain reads EAGVAQSPRYKIIEKRQSVAFWCNPISGHATLYWYQQILGQGPKLLIQFQNNGVVDDSQLPKDRFSAERLKGVDSTLKIQPAKLEDSAVYLCASTRGIGLEKLFFGSGTQLSVL.

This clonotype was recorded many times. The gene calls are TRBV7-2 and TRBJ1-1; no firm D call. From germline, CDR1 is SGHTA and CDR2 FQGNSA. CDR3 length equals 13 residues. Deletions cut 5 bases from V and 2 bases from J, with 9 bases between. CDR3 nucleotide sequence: TGTGCCAGCAGCGTAGACGCTAACACTGAAGCTTTCTTT. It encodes CASSVDANTEAFF.

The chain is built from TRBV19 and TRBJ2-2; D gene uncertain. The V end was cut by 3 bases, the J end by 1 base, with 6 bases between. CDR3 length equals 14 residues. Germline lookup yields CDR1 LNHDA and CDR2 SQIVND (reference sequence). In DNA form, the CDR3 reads TGTGCCAGTAGTATGTTGGTGAACACCGGGGAGCTGTTTTTT. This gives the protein CASSMLVNTGELFF.

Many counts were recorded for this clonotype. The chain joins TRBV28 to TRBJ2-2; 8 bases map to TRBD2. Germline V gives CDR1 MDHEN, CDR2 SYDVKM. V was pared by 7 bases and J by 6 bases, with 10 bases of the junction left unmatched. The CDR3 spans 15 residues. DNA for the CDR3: TGTGCCAGCACCCTATCGACTAGCGCTCCCGGGGAGCTGTTTTTT. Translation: CASTLSTSAPGELFF. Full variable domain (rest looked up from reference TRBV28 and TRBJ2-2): DVKVTQSSRYLVKRTGEKVFLECVQDMDHENMFWYRQDPGLGLRLIYFSYDVKMKEKGDIPEGYSVSREKKERFSLILESASTNQTSMYLCASTLSTSAPGELFFGEGSRLTVL.

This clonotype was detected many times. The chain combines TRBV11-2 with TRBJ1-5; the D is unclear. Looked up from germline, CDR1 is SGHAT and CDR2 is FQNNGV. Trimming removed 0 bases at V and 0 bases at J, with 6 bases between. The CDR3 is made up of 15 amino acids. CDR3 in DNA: TGTGCCAGCAGCTTAGATGGGAATAGCAATCAGCCCCAGCATTTT. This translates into CASSLDGNSNQPQHF.

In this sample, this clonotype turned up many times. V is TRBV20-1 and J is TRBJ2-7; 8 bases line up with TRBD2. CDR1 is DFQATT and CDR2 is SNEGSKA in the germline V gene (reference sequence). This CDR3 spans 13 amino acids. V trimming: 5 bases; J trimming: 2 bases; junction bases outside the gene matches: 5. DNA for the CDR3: TGCAGTGCTCGTTACGGGGGGGCCTACGAGCAGTACTTC. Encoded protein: CSARYGGAYEQYF.

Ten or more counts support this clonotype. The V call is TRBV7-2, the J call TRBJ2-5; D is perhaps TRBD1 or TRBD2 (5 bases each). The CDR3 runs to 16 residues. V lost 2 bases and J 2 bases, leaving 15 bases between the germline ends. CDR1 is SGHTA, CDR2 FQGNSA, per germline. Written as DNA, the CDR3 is TGTGCCAGCAGCTTATTCCCCCGGGGCAGGCAAGAGACCCAGTACTTC. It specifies CASSLFPRGRQETQYF.

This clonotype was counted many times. CDR3 loop: CASSFKFAGNTEAFF. CDR3 coding DNA: TGTGCCAGCAGCTTTAAGTTTGCTGGGAACACTGAAGCTTTCTTT. The chain couples TRBV7-2 to TRBJ1-1, with D unresolved. Trimming removed 3 bases from V and 1 base from J, with 12 bases in between. CDR3 length equals 15 residues. Germline V lookup: CDR1 SGHTA, CDR2 FQGNSA. Looking up the rest from reference TRBV7-2 and TRBJ1-1 gives the full variable domain: GAGVSQSPSNKVTEKGKDVELRCDPISGHTALYWYRQSLGQGLEFLIYFQGNSAPDKSGLPSDRFSAERTGGSVSTLTIQRTQQEDSAVYLCASSFKFAGNTEAFFGQGTRLTVV.

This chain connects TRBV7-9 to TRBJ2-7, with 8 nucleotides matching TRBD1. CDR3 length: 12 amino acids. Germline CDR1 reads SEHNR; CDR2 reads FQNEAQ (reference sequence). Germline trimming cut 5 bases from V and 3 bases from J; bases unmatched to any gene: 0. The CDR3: CASSGQGYEQYF. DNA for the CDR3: TGTGCCAGCAGCGGACAGGGCTACGAGCAGTACTTC.

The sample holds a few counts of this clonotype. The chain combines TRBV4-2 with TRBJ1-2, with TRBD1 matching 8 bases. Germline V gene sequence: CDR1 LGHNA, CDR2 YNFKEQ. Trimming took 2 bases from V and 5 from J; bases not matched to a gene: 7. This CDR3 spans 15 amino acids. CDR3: CASSQQTTGGYGYTF. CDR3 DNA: TGTGCCAGCAGCCAACAAACTACAGGGGGGTATGGCTACACCTTC.

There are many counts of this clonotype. The CDR3 DNA reads as TGTGCCAGCAGGCGGGGCGGGAGGTCCACAGATACGCAGTATTTT. Translating it yields CASRRGGRSTDTQYF. The rearrangement links TRBV7-2 to TRBJ2-3; 8 bases fit TRBD2. The germline CDR1 and CDR2 sequences are SGHTA and FQGNSA. The CDR3 sequence is 15 residues long. V was clipped by 6 bases and J by 2 bases; unmatched bases: 7.

The CDR3 spells CATSDRAPGLSTGELFF. The CDR3 DNA follows: TGTGCCACCAGTGACCGGGCGCCGGGACTCAGCACCGGGGAGCTGTTTTTT. The genes are TRBV24-1 and TRBJ2-2; the D gene is possibly TRBD2 (6 bases). The length of the CDR3 is 17 residues. V lost 4 bases and J 4 bases, leaving 18 bases between the germline ends. Germline CDR1 is KGHDR and CDR2 is SFDVKD.

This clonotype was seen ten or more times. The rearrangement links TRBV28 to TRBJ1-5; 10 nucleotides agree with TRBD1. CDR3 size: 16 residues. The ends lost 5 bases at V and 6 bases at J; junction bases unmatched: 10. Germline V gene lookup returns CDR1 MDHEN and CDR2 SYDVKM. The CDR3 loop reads CASSPRGQGWVQPQHF. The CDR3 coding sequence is TGTGCCAGCAGTCCCCGGGGACAGGGGTGGGTTCAGCCCCAGCATTTT.

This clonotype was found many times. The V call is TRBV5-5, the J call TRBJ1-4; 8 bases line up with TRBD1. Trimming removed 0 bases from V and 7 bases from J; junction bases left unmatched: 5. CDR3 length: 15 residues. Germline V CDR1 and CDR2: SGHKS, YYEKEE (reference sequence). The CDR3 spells CASSLGDRGGEKLFF. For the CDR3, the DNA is TGTGCCAGCAGCTTGGGTGACAGGGGAGGTGAAAAACTGTTTTTT.

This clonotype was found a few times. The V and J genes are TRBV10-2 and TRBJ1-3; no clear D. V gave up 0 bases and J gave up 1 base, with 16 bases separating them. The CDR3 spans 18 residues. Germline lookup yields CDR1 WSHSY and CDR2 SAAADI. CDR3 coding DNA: TGCGCCAGCAGTGAGTCCCCTTTGAACAGTCCTTCTGGAAACACCATATATTTT. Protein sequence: CASSESPLNSPSGNTIYF.